This is a list of T cell receptor beta chains from one sample in a study of somatic mutations in cytotoxic T cells in rheumatoid arthritis. Measured with immunoSEQ multiplex PCR; TCRdb has only the in-frame clones, and not every one. Of some 18,000 clones in the sample, approximately 78% were seen once. Sequenced: CD8+ T cells sorted from blood. The receptors here all came from an adult with rheumatoid arthritis. CDR3s include the opening cysteine and the closing phenylalanine or tryptophan. The order of the fields is V gene, D gene, J gene, CDR3 protein. A D gene is named only where the DNA matches it firmly.

>TRBV15|TRBD1|TRBJ2-5
CATSGLRTGQETQYF
>TRBV6-5|.|TRBJ1-2
CASSYGPQGSTYGYTF
>TRBV4-1|TRBD2|TRBJ2-5
CASSPERLAAEETQYF
>TRBV5-1|.|TRBJ2-3
CASSLAGGSGDTQYF
>TRBV27|.|TRBJ2-7
CASSPGPGNEQYF
>TRBV11-2|.|TRBJ1-1
CASSGRGVTEAFF
>TRBV28|.|TRBJ2-1
CASSSKNEQFF
>TRBV9|TRBD2|TRBJ2-3
CASSAPSGVERTQYF
>TRBV7-6|.|TRBJ1-1
CASSLGTNTEAFF
>TRBV27|TRBD1|TRBJ2-7
CASSLSPTGSGEQYF
>TRBV30|.|TRBJ2-1
CAGNGVATYNEQFF
>TRBV4-3|TRBD2|TRBJ2-7
CASSQDLSASGTHEQYF
>TRBV30|.|TRBJ1-5
CAWSIGTHNQPQHF
>TRBV7-3|.|TRBJ2-2
CASSLPDGELFF
>TRBV30|.|TRBJ2-7
CAWSGWESSYEQYF
>TRBV30|.|TRBJ2-7
CAWSADYEQYF
>TRBV30|.|TRBJ1-5
CAWSPGGTLTKPQHF
>TRBV15|TRBD2|TRBJ2-1
CATSRGSPGGTSGDYNEQFF
>TRBV5-1|.|TRBJ2-7
CASSPMRDPYEQYF
>TRBV4-1|.|TRBJ2-2
CASSQVATLNTGELFF
>TRBV7-6|.|TRBJ2-3
CASSLSPQTTDTQYF
>TRBV29-1|.|TRBJ2-5
CSVVRGGYGETQYF
>TRBV7-9|.|TRBJ2-7
CASSSLTGLYEQYF
>TRBV7-8|TRBD1|TRBJ1-2
CASSLGPGGDYGYTF
>TRBV6-5|.|TRBJ1-1
CASSYSGLNGNTEAFF
>TRBV9|TRBD1|TRBJ1-1
CASSTEWTGKAFF
>TRBV13|.|TRBJ2-3
CASSGSGTDTQYF
>TRBV5-4|.|TRBJ2-3
CASSLGRSSTDTQYF
>TRBV7-6|.|TRBJ2-7
CASSIGGAGYEQYF
>TRBV5-6|.|TRBJ1-1
CASSPTFGGSTEAFF
>TRBV6-5|.|TRBJ2-1
CASSYLDAYNEQFF
>TRBV6-4|.|TRBJ1-1
CASSDGDVKNMNTEAFF
>TRBV4-2|.|TRBJ2-5
CASSQSPPLAPETQYF
>TRBV13|.|TRBJ2-2
CASSINTNTGELFF
>TRBV6-5|TRBD1|TRBJ2-7
CASSFYPGRGLEQYF
>TRBV27|TRBD1|TRBJ2-5
CASSVRGQEEETQYF
>TRBV6-5|.|TRBJ2-7
CASSYQQQTYEQYF
>TRBV5-4|TRBD1|TRBJ2-7
CASSQGTGALLEQYF
>TRBV29-1|TRBD2|TRBJ2-1
CSARTSGGEQFF
>TRBV27|.|TRBJ2-1
CASSPNRVDEQFF
>TRBV29-1|.|TRBJ2-2
CSVVDRNTGELFF
>TRBV7-9|.|TRBJ2-3
CASSSSGQMTDTQYF
>TRBV6-5|TRBD1|TRBJ1-5
CASRTGWGNQPQHF
>TRBV9|TRBD2|TRBJ2-4
CASSVGSGRATKNIQYF
>TRBV30|.|TRBJ2-7
CAWSHTPYEQYF
>TRBV28|.|TRBJ2-1
CASSLWTRAGGEQFF
>TRBV5-1|TRBD2|TRBJ2-1
CASGDGAGANEQFF
>TRBV7-2|TRBD1|TRBJ2-7
CASSLAGQGASEQYF
>TRBV5-8|.|TRBJ2-7
CASSPRTGTTYEQYF
>TRBV30|TRBD1|TRBJ2-2
CAWSRTGTGELFF
>TRBV6-6|.|TRBJ1-3
CASIEDTIYF
>TRBV11-2|TRBD1|TRBJ2-7
CASSLGTGGIEQYF
>TRBV7-6|TRBD2|TRBJ2-1
CASSLVQLAGVSGSEYNEQFF
>TRBV9|.|TRBJ2-2
CASDSSNGELFF